This TCR beta chain emerged from a study of blood T cell repertoires in COVID-19. Study-level background: The United States, Italy and Spain were the sources of the acute and convalescent COVID-19 samples. PBMCs, B-cell-depleted T cells, or T cells were the source of the cDNA or gDNA that made up the material.

Original processing notes: Amplification with reference gene primers provided the estimates of nucleated cell counts. Sequenced by immunoSEQ multiplex PCR; TCRdb stores in-frame clones only, minus some. That table supplies the V and J calls and clone size; D and trimming were determined from the DNA. The sample yields 50,000 or so clones, approximately 80% seen once. The CDR3 runs to 15 residues. CDR1 and CDR2 (germline): LNHDA, SQIVND (reference sequence). Deletions cut 3 bases from V and 4 bases from J, with 13 bases between. The receptor comes from a man between 65 and 85 years old with acute or convalescent COVID-19. Sequencing used peripheral blood. The chain links TRBV19 to TRBJ2-1; possible D gene TRBD2, 5 bases. The CDR3 protein is CASSMELEIYNEQFF. The CDR3 DNA reads TGTGCCAGTAGTATGGAACTAGAAATATACAATGAGCAGTTCTTC.